Following are 17 T cell receptor beta chains from one sample sequenced in a study of cytomegalovirus exposure and HLA in healthy donors. Primers included in the PCR were 60 Vbeta and 13 Jbeta primers. Method: immunoSEQ multiplex PCR; TCRdb's copy keeps in-frame clones and lacks some. The table has about 130,000 clones, around 73% seen once. The sample taken for sequencing was PBMCs. Source of these receptors: a human donor in good health.

The CDR3 coding sequence is TGCAGCGTTGGAACCAAAGGGACAGGCGGACCGTTGGCCTACGAGCAGTACTTC. This translates into CSVGTKGTGGPLAYEQYF. V gene TRBV29-1 combines with J gene TRBJ2-7, with 8 positions matching TRBD1. The CDR3 sequence is 18 residues long. The ends lost 4 bases at V and 2 bases at J; junction bases unmatched: 19. The germline CDR1 and CDR2 sequences are SQVTM and ANQGSEA.

The rearrangement uses TRBV7-3 and TRBJ1-6, with D possibly being TRBD1 (6 bases). Per germline, CDR1 SGHTA and CDR2 FQGTGA. The CDR3 spans 18 residues. The V end was cut by 2 bases, the J end by 9 bases, with 23 bases between. As DNA, the CDR3 is TGTGCCAGCAGCTTACGAGGGGGAGTCAACCTGGAGCTTTCACCCCTCCACTTT. It yields the protein CASSLRGGVNLELSPLHF.

V and J are TRBV7-2 and TRBJ1-2; D is unclear. Trimming removed 5 bases from V and 10 bases from J, with 14 bases in between. This CDR3 is 12 amino acids long. Germline V gene lookup returns CDR1 SGHTA and CDR2 FQGNSA. The CDR3 bases are TGTGCCAGCAGCCACCCGTGGGCCAACTACACCTTC. Translating it yields CASSHPWANYTF.

The rearrangement uses TRBV2 and TRBJ1-1, with 7 bases matching TRBD1. The CDR3 runs to 13 residues. The germline V gene has CDR1 SNHLY and CDR2 FYNNEI. V lost 1 base to trimming and J lost 7 bases; unmatched junction nucleotides: 3. CDR3 sequence reads: CASSEEYRGEAFF. The CDR3 region has the DNA TGTGCCAGCAGTGAAGAGTACAGGGGTGAAGCTTTCTTT.

DNA of the CDR3: TGTGCCAGCAGCTTAGCGCTCGCCAGCTCTGGAAACACCATATATTTT. Amino acids: CASSLALASSGNTIYF. The chain combines TRBV7-2 with TRBJ1-3; D gene uncertain. The CDR3 extends over 16 amino acids. V was cut by 0 bases and J by 0 bases, with 9 bases left in between. Germline V gene lookup returns CDR1 SGHTA and CDR2 FQGNSA.

The chain uses TRBV13 and TRBJ1-3, with a tentative D call TRBD1 (6 bases). The CDR3 has 15 residues. V was clipped by 5 bases and J by 1 base, with 12 bases between them. Germline loops: CDR1 PRHDT, CDR2 FYEKMQ (reference sequence). The CDR3 sequence is CASSIQQGSGNTIYF. In DNA, the CDR3 is TGTGCCAGCAGCATCCAACAGGGATCTGGAAACACCATATATTTT.

This clone occurred a few times. The chain has TRBV2 and TRBJ1-1; 7 nucleotides match TRBD1. V shed 4 bases, J shed 1 base, and the junction held 15 bases outside the gene matches. CDR3 length: 18 residues. Germline assignment: CDR1 SNHLY and CDR2 FYNNEI. In nucleotides, the CDR3 is TGTGCCAGCAGTGGATGGGTAGGGGGCATCGCCCAGAACACTGAAGCTTTCTTT. Residues: CASSGWVGGIAQNTEAFF.

The rearrangement uses TRBV7-9 and TRBJ1-1; 10 bases match TRBD1. This CDR3 is 15 amino acids long. J was trimmed by 2 bases and V by 5 bases; bases with no gene match: 5. Germline V gives CDR1 SEHNR, CDR2 FQNEAQ (reference sequence). This CDR3 is CASSQGQGGNTEAFF. CDR3 bases: TGTGCCAGCAGCCAAGGACAGGGGGGAAACACTGAAGCTTTCTTT.

The chain has TRBV2 and TRBJ2-7, with TRBD2 identical over 7 bases. Trimming at V came to 10 bases and at J to 3 bases, leaving 12 bases not matched to a gene. Germline CDR1 SNHLY, CDR2 FYNNEI. The CDR3 runs to 14 residues. The CDR3 loop reads CANQAGTSYYEQYF. The CDR3 bases are TGTGCCAACCAAGCGGGGACGAGTTACTACGAGCAGTACTTC.

The gene calls are TRBV4-1 and TRBJ2-5, with 7 bases fitting TRBD1. The J call may be faulty, since TRBJ2-7 better matches the DNA end. CDR1 and CDR2 from the germline V gene are MGHRA and YSYEKL. The CDR3 is 15 residues long. The CDR3 nucleotides read TGCGCCAGCAGCCCCCGACAGGGTTCGGGTTACGAGCAGTACTTC. This encodes CASSPRQGSGYEQYF.

The chain carries TRBV7-9 and TRBJ2-7; the D gene is possibly TRBD2 (6 bases). The CDR3 runs 15 residues. V was trimmed by 5 bases and J by 5 bases, leaving 19 bases between them. Germline values: CDR1 SEHNR, CDR2 FQNEAQ (reference sequence). CDR3 DNA: TGTGCCAGCAGCCCTGCGGGACTTCCGGGCCACGAGCAGTACTTC. It codes for CASSPAGLPGHEQYF.

CDR3 amino acids: CASSYRTGPEMVQYF. The CDR3 DNA reads as TGTGCCAGCAGTTACCGGACAGGGCCCGAGATGGTGCAGTACTTC. The chain has TRBV6-5 and TRBJ2-7; TRBD1 matches at 8 bases. The CDR3 spans 15 residues. The V segment lost 2 bases and the J segment 9 bases; nucleotides outside the gene matches: 12. In germline, CDR1 is MNHEY, CDR2 SVGAGI.

The chain links TRBV18 to TRBJ2-7, with 12 nucleotides matching TRBD1. V shed 3 bases and J 6 bases; nucleotides not matched to a gene: 6. The CDR3 runs to 15 residues. Germline values: CDR1 KGHSH, CDR2 LQKENI. CDR3 bases: TGTGCCAGCTCACCCTTCCGGGACAGGGGGCCCGAGCAGTACTTC. It yields the protein CASSPFRDRGPEQYF. The whole variable domain, filled in from reference TRBV18 and TRBJ2-7, reads NAGVMQNPRHLVRRRGQEARLRCSPMKGHSHVYWYRQLPEEGLKFMVYLQKENIIDESGMPKERFSAEFPKEGPSILRIQQVVRGDSAAYFCASSPFRDRGPEQYFGPGTRLTVT.

The rearrangement links TRBV11-2 to TRBJ2-5; 16 bases are a match to TRBD2. Per germline, CDR1 SGHAT and CDR2 FQNNGV. The CDR3 runs 17 residues. V was pared by 3 bases and J by 1 base, with 2 bases of the junction left unmatched. CDR3 nucleotide sequence: TGTGCCAGCAGCTTGGGACTAGCGGGGGGGCCCCAAGAGACCCAGTACTTC. Translation: CASSLGLAGGPQETQYF.

This clone was found a few times. The V gene is TRBV6-5, the J gene TRBJ1-2, with TRBD1 identical over 7 bases. Losses at the gene ends were 0 bases for V and 3 bases for J; bases not matched to a gene: 4. The length of the CDR3 is 15 residues. From germline, CDR1 is MNHEY and CDR2 SVGAGI. The CDR3 sequence is CASSYSIQGDYGYTF. The CDR3 nucleotides are TGTGCCAGCAGTTACTCTATCCAGGGGGACTATGGCTACACCTTC.

A few counts support this clone. The rearrangement uses TRBV5-4 and TRBJ2-6; 8 bases align to TRBD2. The junction had 6 bases not matched to a gene; V was cut back by 4 bases and J by 0 bases. Germline CDR1 SGHNT, CDR2 YYREEE (reference sequence). CDR3 length: 17 amino acids. CDR3 in amino acids: CASSIAGLNSGANVLTF. CDR3 bases: TGTGCCAGCAGCATAGCGGGGCTAAACTCTGGGGCCAACGTCCTGACTTTC.

This chain joins TRBV4-1 and TRBJ2-1; 8 bases agree with TRBD2. V was pared by 2 bases and J by 4 bases, with 13 bases of the junction left unmatched. Germline V gene sequence: CDR1 MGHRA, CDR2 YSYEKL. CDR3 length equals 18 residues. DNA for the CDR3: TGCGCCAGCAGCCAACCACTGGGCGGGGGGCCTTCATACAATGAGCAGTTCTTC. Its translation is CASSQPLGGGPSYNEQFF.